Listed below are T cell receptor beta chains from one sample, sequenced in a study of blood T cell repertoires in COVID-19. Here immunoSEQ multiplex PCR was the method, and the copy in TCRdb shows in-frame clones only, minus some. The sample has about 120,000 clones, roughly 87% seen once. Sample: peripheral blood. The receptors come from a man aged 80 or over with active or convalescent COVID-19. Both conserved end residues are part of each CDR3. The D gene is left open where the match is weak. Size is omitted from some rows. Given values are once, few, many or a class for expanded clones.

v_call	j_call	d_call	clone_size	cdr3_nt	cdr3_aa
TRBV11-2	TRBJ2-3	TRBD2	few	TGTGCCAGCAGCTTATGGGCTAGCGGGGCCACAGATACGCAGTATTTT	CASSLWASGATDTQYF
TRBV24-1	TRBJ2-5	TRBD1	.	TGTGCCACCAGTGATGTAGGGACAGGGGGTAGGAGTTTTGCAGGGACCCAGTACTTC	CATSDVGTGGRSFAGTQYF
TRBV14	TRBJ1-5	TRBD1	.	TGTGCCAGCAGCCCAACCGGGACAGCAAATCAGCCCCAGCATTTT	CASSPTGTANQPQHF
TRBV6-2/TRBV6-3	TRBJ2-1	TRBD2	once	TGTGCCAGCAGTGCCTCAGGAGCGGGGGACCAATACAATGAGCAGTTCTTC	CASSASGAGDQYNEQFF
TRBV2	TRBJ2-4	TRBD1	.	TGTGCCAGCAATACCGCGGGACAGGGTTCCAACATTCAGTACTTC	CASNTAGQGSNIQYF
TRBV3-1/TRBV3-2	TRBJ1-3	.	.	TGTGCCAGCAGTCGAGACAAGAGCTCTGGAAACACCATATATTTT	CASSRDKSSGNTIYF
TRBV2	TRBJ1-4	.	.	TGTGCCAGCAGTGATCTGGGGGGTTTAGGTGAAAAACTGTTTTTT	CASSDLGGLGEKLFF
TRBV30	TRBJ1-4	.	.	TGTGCCTGGACCCGTAAGGGGCGGTTAGTTGAAAAACTGTTTTTT	CAWTRKGRLVEKLFF
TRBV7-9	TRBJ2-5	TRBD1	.	TGTGCCAGCAGCCTGATGGGACAGGGGGCCACGGAGACCCAGTACTTC	CASSLMGQGATETQYF
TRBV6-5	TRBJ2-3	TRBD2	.	TGTGCCAGCAGGAAGCGGGGGGGAGATACGCAGTATTTT	CASRKRGGDTQYF
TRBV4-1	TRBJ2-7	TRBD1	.	TGCGCCAGCAGGGGGACAGGAGACTACGAGCAGTACTTC	CASRGTGDYEQYF
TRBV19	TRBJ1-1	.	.	TGTGCCAGTAGTGCCGCTACAACAGGGGAAGCTTTCTTT	CASSAATTGEAFF
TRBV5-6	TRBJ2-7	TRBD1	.	TGTGCCAGCAGCCAAAGGACAGGAATCTACGAGCAGTACTTC	CASSQRTGIYEQYF
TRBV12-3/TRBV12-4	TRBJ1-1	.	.	TGTGCCAGCACCCTCGACAGGAACACTGAAGCTTTCTTT	CASTLDRNTEAFF
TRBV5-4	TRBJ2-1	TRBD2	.	TGTGCCAGCGGCGTGGCTAGCGGTTCCTACAATGAGCAGTTCTTC	CASGVASGSYNEQFF
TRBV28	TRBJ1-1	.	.	TGTGCCAGCAGCTCACAGGTGAACACTGAAGCTTTCTTT	CASSSQVNTEAFF
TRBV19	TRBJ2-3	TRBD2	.	TGTGCCAGTAGTTCGCCGGGGGGGCGCACAGATACGCAGTATTTT	CASSSPGGRTDTQYF
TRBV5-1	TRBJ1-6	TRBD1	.	TGCGCCAGCAGCTTGGAGCTCGCGACAGGGCGAAATTCACCCCTCCACTTT	CASSLELATGRNSPLHF
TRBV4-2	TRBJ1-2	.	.	TGTGCCAGCAGCCAGGGGGGGGCCGATGGCTACACCTTC	CASSQGGADGYTF
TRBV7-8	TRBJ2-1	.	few	TGTGCCAGCAGCTCATCTTCGACTTACAATGAGCAGTTCTTC	CASSSSSTYNEQFF
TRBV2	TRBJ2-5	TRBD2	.	TGTGCCAGCAGTCCCCAGAGCGGGAGGGCGGGGGAGACCCAGTACTTC	CASSPQSGRAGETQYF
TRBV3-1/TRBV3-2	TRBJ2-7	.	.	TGTGCCAGCAGCCAAGTACAGGGTTACGAGCAGTACTTC	CASSQVQGYEQYF
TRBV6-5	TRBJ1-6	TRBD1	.	TGTGCCAGCAGTCGGGACAGGGGGCTAGGATCACCCCTCCACTTT	CASSRDRGLGSPLHF
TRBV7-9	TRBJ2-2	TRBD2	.	TGTGCCAGCAGCTTAGGCCGACTAGCGGGACAGGGGGAGCTGTTTTTT	CASSLGRLAGQGELFF
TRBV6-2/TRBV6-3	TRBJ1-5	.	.	TGTGCCAGCAGCCGAGGACAGCCAAATAGCAATCAGCCCCAGCATTTT	CASSRGQPNSNQPQHF
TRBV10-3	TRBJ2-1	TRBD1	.	TGTGCCATCGTACCGGACAGGGGTTTTTCTGAGCAGTTCTTC	CAIVPDRGFSEQFF
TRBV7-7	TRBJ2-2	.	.	TGTGCCAGCAGCCTGGAACGGCGGTCGAACACCGGGGAGCTGTTTTTT	CASSLERRSNTGELFF
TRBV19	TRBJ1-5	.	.	TGTGCCAGTAGTATCATTGGAGATCAGCCCCAGCATTTT	CASSIIGDQPQHF
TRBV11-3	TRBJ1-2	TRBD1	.	TGTGCCAGCAGCTGTGAGGACAGGGACTATGGCTACACCTTC	CASSCEDRDYGYTF
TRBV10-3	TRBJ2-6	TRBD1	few	TGTGCCATCAGTCTGGGGACAGACTCTGGGGCCAACGTCCTGACTTTC	CAISLGTDSGANVLTF
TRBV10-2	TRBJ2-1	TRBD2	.	TGCGCCAGCAGGACTAGCGGTATAGGCAATGAGCAGTTCTTC	CASRTSGIGNEQFF
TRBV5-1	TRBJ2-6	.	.	TGCGCCAGCAGCTTGGTTGCGGGGCAACCCTCTGGGGCCAACGTCCTGACTTTC	CASSLVAGQPSGANVLTF
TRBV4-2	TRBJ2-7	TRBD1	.	TGTGCCAGCAGTCCCGGGACAGACACTACCTACGAGCAGTACTTC	CASSPGTDTTYEQYF
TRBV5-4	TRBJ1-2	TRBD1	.	TGTGCCAGCAGCTTGGTGGGACAGGAGTATGGCTACACCTTC	CASSLVGQEYGYTF
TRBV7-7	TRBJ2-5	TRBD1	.	TGTGCCAGCAGCTTCGGGACAGAAGAGACCCAGTACTTC	CASSFGTEETQYF
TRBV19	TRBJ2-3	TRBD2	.	TGTGCCAGTAGTATAGGGGAGGGTAGCACAGATACGCAGTATTTT	CASSIGEGSTDTQYF
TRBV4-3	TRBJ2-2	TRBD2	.	TGCGCCAGCAGCCTCCGGTTGATAGCGGGAGGTAACACCGGGGAGCTGTTTTTT	CASSLRLIAGGNTGELFF
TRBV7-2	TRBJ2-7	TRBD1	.	TGTGCCAGCAGCTTTGTGGGACAGGGGGTTAGCTCCTACGAGCAGTACTTC	CASSFVGQGVSSYEQYF
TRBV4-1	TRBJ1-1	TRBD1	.	TGCGCCAGCAGCCAAGAGGGACAGCTTAACACTGAAGCTTTCTTT	CASSQEGQLNTEAFF
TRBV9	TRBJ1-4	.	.	TGTGCCAGCAGCGTAGCCCCCAGAACTAATGAAAAACTGTTTTTT	CASSVAPRTNEKLFF
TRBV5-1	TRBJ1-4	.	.	TGCGCCAGCAGCTTGGCGACAGGACCTGCAACTAATGAAAAACTGTTTTTT	CASSLATGPATNEKLFF
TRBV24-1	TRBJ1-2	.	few	TGTGCCACCAGTGGTTCAAGGGGTCGAGGCTACACCTTC	CATSGSRGRGYTF
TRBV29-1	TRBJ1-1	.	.	TGCAGCGTTGATTACAGGGTGGGTACTGAAGCTTTCTTT	CSVDYRVGTEAFF
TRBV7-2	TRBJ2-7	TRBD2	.	TGTGCCAGCAGCACCAGGACTAGCGGGAGTAGGGAGCAGTACTTC	CASSTRTSGSREQYF
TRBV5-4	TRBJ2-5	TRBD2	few	TGTGCCAGCAGCTCCCCCGGGACTAGAGGGACCCAGTACTTC	CASSSPGTRGTQYF